A single sample gave rise to the 31 T cell receptor beta chains below, sequenced in a study of T cells in women clearing cervical HPV infection. The method was immunoSEQ multiplex PCR; TCRdb's version includes in-frame clones alone and lacks a portion of them. This sample's table has 25,000 to 35,000 clones. The specimen sequenced was blood buffy coat. The receptor source for this set is a woman aged 18 to 69 with a cervical HPV16 infection that either progressed to CIN3+ or cleared (not recorded which).

Remarks on this clone: Read data end 3 residues before the CDR3 end; the end is taken from the germline J gene. The V call is TRBV19, the J call TRBJ1-2; TRBD1 agrees at 8 bases. CDR1 is LNHDA and CDR2 is SQIVND in the germline V gene (reference sequence). V shed 5 bases and J 4 bases; nucleotides not matched to a gene: 9. This CDR3 has 15 residues. The part of the CDR3 DNA that was read is TGTGCCAGTAGTCCCCTGGACAGGGTAGCCTATGGC. This gives the protein CASSPLDRVAYG. The whole CDR3 protein is CASSPLDRVAYGYTF.

Comment on this clone: The read comes to an end 3 residues before the CDR3 does, leaving the germline J gene to fill in the end. The chain recombines TRBV6-2 or TRBV6-3 with TRBJ1-2, with 7 bases aligning to TRBD1. Germline CDR1 reads MNHEY; CDR2 reads SVGEGT. The CDR3 is made up of 13 amino acids. Partial CDR3 DNA: TGTGCCAGCGCCAGGGGGGCATTCTACGAC. As protein: CASARGAFYD. The entire CDR3 is CASARGAFYDYTF.

This clone shows up as medium-sized by frequency. The read gets to within 3 residues of the CDR3 end, and the germline J gene fills in the rest. The chain combines TRBV19 with TRBJ1-2, with 10 nucleotides matching TRBD1. The CDR3 length is 15 residues. Trimming cost V 5 bases and J 3 bases; bases outside gene matches: 6. Germline values: CDR1 LNHDA, CDR2 SQIVND (reference sequence). The CDR3 loop is CASSFDRGLHYGYTF. The DNA read from the CDR3 is TGTGCCAGTAGTTTCGACAGGGGGCTACACTATGGC.

Details on this clone: The read finishes 3 residues shy of the CDR3 end, and the germline J gene is used to complete it. V usage is TRBV6-4 and J usage is TRBJ2-6; D unresolved. Germline V CDR1 and CDR2: MRHNA, SNTAGT. CDR3 size: 13 residues. With 5 bases removed from V and 4 bases from J, the gap between germline ends came to 6 bases. The CDR3 DNA, read in part, is TGTGCCAGCAGTCCTCAGGGGGCCAACGTC. Its translation is CASSPQGANV. The complete CDR3 protein is CASSPQGANVLTF.

In regard to this clone: The junction and the germline gene differ at one end; a read error may be behind it. The observed sequence ends 3 residues before the CDR3 terminus, with the missing tail filled in from the germline J gene. The same CDR3 also results from other DNA sequences found in this sample. V and J are TRBV10-3 and TRBJ1-3; no reliable D call. The germline gives CDR1 ENHRY, CDR2 SYGVKD. This CDR3 region has 13 residues. CDR3 bases read: TGTGCCATCAGTGTGGACTCTGGAAACACA. Protein product: CAISVDSGNT. The full CDR3 reads CAISVDSGNTIYF.

CDR3 bases read: TGTGCCTGGAGTACCGGGACAGGC. This sequence encodes CAWSTGTG. The whole CDR3 sequence is CAWSTGTGYTF. The V call is TRBV30, the J call TRBJ1-2; perhaps TRBD1 as D (6 bases). The CDR3 goes on 3 residues after the read ends, and that part is filled in from the germline J gene. This CDR3 has 11 residues. CDR1 is GTSNPN and CDR2 is SVGIG in the germline V gene (reference sequence).

As concerns this clone: From the germline J gene comes the end of the CDR3, since the read stops 3 residues before it. J is TRBJ2-5 and V is TRBV12-3 or TRBV12-4; weak D call: TRBD2 (7 bases). The V end lost 3 bases, the J end lost 2 bases, and 13 bases lay between the germline ends. The CDR3 runs to 15 residues. The part of the CDR3 DNA that was read is TGTGCCAGCAGTTTCGCGGGGGCCCTACAAGAGACC. This codes for CASSFAGALQET. The whole CDR3 protein reads CASSFAGALQETQYF.

Notes on this clone: The sequence runs out 3 residues before the end of the CDR3; the remainder is reconstructed from the germline J gene. V gene TRBV6-1 combines with J gene TRBJ2-5, with 10 bases lining up with TRBD2. Germline values: CDR1 MNHNS, CDR2 SASEGT. The CDR3 spans 17 residues. The DNA read from the CDR3 is TGTGCCAGCAGTGAAGCTCCTACGGGACTAGCGCTAAGTACC. Amino acids: CASSEAPTGLALST. The whole CDR3 is CASSEAPTGLALSTQYF.

Turning to this clone: The CDR3 extends 3 residues past the end of the read, so its final part is completed from the germline J gene. The chain combines TRBV18 with TRBJ1-2; TRBD1 is a possible D gene (5 bases). This CDR3 spans 14 amino acids. Trimming took off 3 bases at V and 0 bases at J, with 8 bases between the two ends. Germline CDR1 and CDR2: KGHSH and LQKENI. Incomplete CDR3 DNA: TGTGCCAGCTCACCGACAGAGACTAACTATGGC. Protein: CASSPTETNYG. The entire CDR3 sequence reads CASSPTETNYGYTF.

Comment on this clone: The sequence runs out 3 residues before the end of the CDR3; the remainder is reconstructed from the germline J gene. The V call is TRBV14, the J call TRBJ2-7; D perhaps matches TRBD2 (5 bases). The germline CDR1 and CDR2 sequences are SGHDN and FVKESK. V was shortened by 1 base and J by 1 base, with 11 bases between the two germline ends. This CDR3 region has 15 residues. Partial CDR3 DNA: TGTGCCAGCAGCCAAGGTTGGACTGGATCCTACGAG. Protein product: CASSQGWTGSYE. The full CDR3 reads CASSQGWTGSYEQYF. The whole variable domain, filled in from reference TRBV14 and TRBJ2-7, reads EAGVTQFPSHSVIEKGQTVTLRCDPISGHDNLYWYRRVMGKEIKFLLHFVKESKQDESGMPNNRFLAERTGGTYSTLKVQPAELEDSGVYFCASSQGWTGSYEQYFGPGTRLTVT.

For this clone: With the read ending 3 residues before the CDR3 end, the germline J gene is used to fill in that end. J is TRBJ2-3 and V is TRBV20-1, with 7 bases lining up with TRBD2. Germline V gene data show CDR1 as DFQATT and CDR2 as SNEGSKA (reference sequence). The CDR3 covers 11 residues. Here the CDR3 reads CSAPTSTSQYF. CDR3 DNA, as far as it was read: TGCAGTGCCCCGACTAGCACATCG.

For this clone: The read stops 3 residues short of the end of the CDR3; the missing end is completed from the germline J gene. The gene calls are TRBV2 and TRBJ2-1; 9 nucleotides match TRBD2. This CDR3 is 15 amino acids long. Germline V gene sequence: CDR1 SNHLY, CDR2 FYNNEI. J lost 5 bases, V lost 6 bases, and 8 bases had no gene match. CDR3 DNA, as far as it was read: TGTGCCAGCAGCAGGAGTTTAGCGGGGGACAATGAG. Protein product: CASSRSLAGDNE. In full, the CDR3 reads CASSRSLAGDNEQFF.

As for this clone: The read finishes 3 residues shy of the CDR3 end, and the germline J gene is used to complete it. V usage is TRBV20-1 and J usage is TRBJ2-5; 8 nucleotides match TRBD2. This CDR3 has 14 amino acids. V lost 5 bases, J lost 3 bases, and 8 bases stayed unmatched. The germline CDR1 and CDR2 sequences are DFQATT and SNEGSKA (reference sequence). The CDR3 reads CSAPTRGEEETQYF. The CDR3 DNA, read in part, is TGCAGTGCTCCAACGCGGGGGGAGGAAGAGACC.

Of note for this clone: Read coverage stops 3 residues before the CDR3 terminus; the germline J gene supplies the remainder. The V and J genes are TRBV5-1 and TRBJ2-3; TRBD2 agrees at 7 bases. The CDR3 covers 14 residues. V trimming: 4 bases; J trimming: 3 bases; junction bases outside the gene matches: 5. The germline gives CDR1 SGHRS, CDR2 YFSETQ. CDR3 sequence reads: CASSVSGVTDTQYF. Incomplete CDR3 DNA: TGCGCCAGCAGCGTAAGCGGGGTAACAGATACG.

Worth noting for this clone: The read finishes 3 residues shy of the CDR3 end, and the germline J gene is used to complete it. The chain combines TRBV30 with TRBJ2-4; D might be TRBD1 or TRBD2, each matching 5 bases. Germline CDR1 GTSNPN, CDR2 SVGIG (reference sequence). The CDR3 spans 16 residues. The covered CDR3 bases are TGTGCCTGGAGACAGGCCGGGATAGTAAGCAATCAGCCT. Its translation: CAWRQAGIVSNQP. The entire CDR3 is CAWRQAGIVSNQPQYF.

As for this clone: The read is 3 residues too short to cover the CDR3 end, so that end is filled in from the germline J gene. V is TRBV18 and J is TRBJ2-7, with D uncertain. The ends were cut back, 1 base at V and 3 bases at J, with 10 bases in the middle. Germline V CDR1 and CDR2: KGHSH, LQKENI. The CDR3 consists of 14 residues. The DNA read from the CDR3 is TGTGCCAGCTCACCACGTTTCAGTGGCTACGAG. Translating it yields CASSPRFSGYE. From start to end, the CDR3 is CASSPRFSGYEQYF.

CDR3 residues: CASSPQGFPQYF. Incomplete CDR3 DNA: TGTGCCAGCAGTCCTCAGGGGTTTCCG. The V call is TRBV5-8, the J call TRBJ2-3; weak D call: TRBD1 (6 bases). The CDR3 end lies 3 residues beyond the end of the read and is filled in from the germline J gene. This CDR3 is 12 amino acids long. Germline V gene lookup returns CDR1 SGHTS and CDR2 YDEGEE.

Regarding this clone: Read sequence stops 3 residues before the CDR3 end, and the germline J gene provides the missing end. V usage is TRBV30 and J usage is TRBJ2-3, with D possibly TRBD2 on 6 matching bases. V was trimmed by 1 base and J by 5 bases, leaving 13 bases between them. CDR3 size: 14 residues. Germline lookup yields CDR1 GTSNPN and CDR2 SVGIG (reference sequence). CDR3 DNA, as far as it was read: TGTGCCTGGAGTGCAGGAGGAGGGGAAGATACG. Translating it yields CAWSAGGGEDT. The CDR3 in its entirety is CAWSAGGGEDTQYF.

Worth noting for this clone: From the germline J gene comes the end of the CDR3, since the read stops 3 residues before it. The chain links TRBV4-1 to TRBJ2-5; 9 nucleotides align to TRBD1. The CDR3 spans 16 residues. The J segment lost 5 bases and the V segment lost 4 bases, leaving 11 bases of the junction unmatched. In germline, CDR1 is MGHRA, CDR2 YSYEKL. The CDR3 sequence is CASSPIQGQGWETQYF. The CDR3 bases that were read are TGCGCCAGCAGCCCGATTCAGGGACAGGGCTGGGAGACC.

With respect to this clone: The read is 3 residues too short to cover the CDR3 end, so that end is filled in from the germline J gene. The chain links TRBV5-1 to TRBJ2-7, with TRBD2 matching over 10 bases. This CDR3 is 14 amino acids long. V was pared by 4 bases and J by 2 bases, with 3 bases of the junction left unmatched. Looked up from germline, CDR1 is SGHRS and CDR2 is YFSETQ. CDR3 in amino acids: CASSLTSGTYEQYF. Incomplete CDR3 DNA: TGCGCCAGCAGCCTTACTAGCGGGACCTACGAG. Full variable domain (outside the CDR3, taken from reference TRBV5-1 and TRBJ2-7): KAGVTQTPRYLIKTRGQQVTLSCSPISGHRSVSWYQQTPGQGLQFLFEYFSETQRNKGNFPGRFSGRQFSNSRSEMNVSTLELGDSALYLCASSLTSGTYEQYFGPGTRLTVT.

On this clone: The read finishes 3 residues shy of the CDR3 end, and the germline J gene is used to complete it. The chain joins TRBV19 to TRBJ2-3; possible D gene TRBD2, 5 bases. Between the trimmed V and J ends, which lost 4 bases and 2 bases, there was a span of 22 bases. There are 18 residues in the CDR3. Germline assignment: CDR1 LNHDA and CDR2 SQIVND (reference sequence). The DNA read from the CDR3 is TGTGCCAGTAGTAACCCCACGCGTGGAGCGGCCTTCACAGATACG. Translation gives CASSNPTRGAAFTDT. The full CDR3 reads CASSNPTRGAAFTDTQYF. Drawing the rest from reference TRBV19 and TRBJ2-3, the complete variable domain is DGGITQSPKYLFRKEGQNVTLSCEQNLNHDAMYWYRQDPGQGLRLIYYSQIVNDFQKGDIAEGYSVSREKKESFPLTVTSAQKNPTAFYLCASSNPTRGAAFTDTQYFGPGTRLTVL.

On this clone: The read gets to within 3 residues of the CDR3 end, and the germline J gene fills in the rest. This chain uses TRBV29-1 with TRBJ2-4; 9 positions match TRBD1. CDR3 size: 16 residues. Germline CDR1 and CDR2: SQVTM and ANQGSEA. V lost 5 bases and J lost 0; bases outside the gene matches: 8. CDR3 amino acids: CSVTRTGALAKNIQYF. The sequenced part of the CDR3 DNA is TGCAGCGTTACGAGGACAGGGGCTTTAGCCAAAAACATT.

For this clone: The read terminates 3 residues before the CDR3 end, so the remaining end is supplied by the germline J gene. The V call is TRBV28, the J call TRBJ2-7; D may match TRBD1 or TRBD2 (7 bases each). Trimming took 8 bases from V and 4 from J, leaving 18 bases between them. CDR1 and CDR2 from the germline V gene are MDHEN and SYDVKM. The CDR3 extends over 14 amino acids. Incomplete CDR3 DNA: TGTGCCAGCTTACCCTCAGGGGGAGGGTACGAG. This translates into CASLPSGGGYE. The full-length CDR3 reads as CASLPSGGGYEQYF. Complete variable domain (other parts from reference TRBV28 and TRBJ2-7): DVKVTQSSRYLVKRTGEKVFLECVQDMDHENMFWYRQDPGLGLRLIYFSYDVKMKEKGDIPEGYSVSREKKERFSLILESASTNQTSMYLCASLPSGGGYEQYFGPGTRLTVT.

To note about this clone: The read falls 3 residues short of the CDR3 end, and the missing part is taken from the germline J gene. The J gene is TRBJ2-1, the V gene TRBV5-1, with TRBD1 matching over 8 bases. The CDR3 sequence is 15 residues long. With 0 bases clipped from V and 3 bases from J, the junction kept 2 bases outside the gene matches. The germline V gene has CDR1 SGHRS and CDR2 YFSETQ. The CDR3 bases that were read are TGCGCCAGCAGCTTGGCGGACAGGGTCTACAATGAG. Translated: CASSLADRVYNE. The complete CDR3 protein is CASSLADRVYNEQFF.

Regarding this clone: The read comes to an end 3 residues before the CDR3 does, leaving the germline J gene to fill in the end. The rearrangement joins TRBV19 to TRBJ2-3; maybe TRBD1 (6 bases). The CDR3 length is 11 residues. The germline gives CDR1 LNHDA, CDR2 SQIVND (reference sequence). The chain's CDR3 is CASMTGETQYF. The CDR3 bases that were read are TGTGCCAGTATGACAGGAGAGACG. Full variable domain (rest looked up from reference TRBV19 and TRBJ2-3): DGGITQSPKYLFRKEGQNVTLSCEQNLNHDAMYWYRQDPGQGLRLIYYSQIVNDFQKGDIAEGYSVSREKKESFPLTVTSAQKNPTAFYLCASMTGETQYFGPGTRLTVL.

A note on this clone: Read sequence stops 3 residues before the CDR3 end, and the germline J gene provides the missing end. The chain recombines TRBV10-3 with TRBJ1-5; D is perhaps TRBD1 (6 bases). The V and J ends lost 10 bases and 2 bases respectively, with 15 bases between them. Per the germline V gene, CDR1 is ENHRY and CDR2 is SYGVKD. The CDR3 sequence is 14 residues long. CDR3 in amino acids: CATRDTHGNQPQHF. CDR3 DNA (partial): TGTGCCACCAGGGACACCCATGGCAATCAGCCC.

Frequency places this clone as medium-sized. The read stops 3 residues short of the end of the CDR3; the missing end is completed from the germline J gene. The chain combines TRBV6-1 with TRBJ1-5; the match to TRBD1 covers 9 bases. The CDR3 has 15 amino acids. The germline gives CDR1 MNHNS, CDR2 SASEGT. CDR3 amino acids: CASSEEGTGSFPQHF. CDR3 bases read: TGTGCCAGCAGTGAAGAAGGGACAGGGTCCTTCCCC.

With regard to this clone: The missing CDR3 end, 3 residues past where the read stops, is filled in from the germline J gene. The chain joins TRBV19 to TRBJ2-3, with TRBD2 matching 9 bases. Looked up from germline, CDR1 is LNHDA and CDR2 is SQIVND (reference sequence). The CDR3 runs to 14 residues. The ends lost 4 bases at V and 3 bases at J; junction bases unmatched: 2. The CDR3 bases that were read are TGTGCCAGTAGTACTAGCGGGATTACAGATACG. It translates to CASSTSGITDT. The full CDR3 reads CASSTSGITDTQYF. The whole variable domain, filled in from reference TRBV19 and TRBJ2-3, reads DGGITQSPKYLFRKEGQNVTLSCEQNLNHDAMYWYRQDPGQGLRLIYYSQIVNDFQKGDIAEGYSVSREKKESFPLTVTSAQKNPTAFYLCASSTSGITDTQYFGPGTRLTVL.

As regards this clone: The read ends 3 residues before the CDR3 terminus; that terminus is restored from the germline J gene. The rearrangement uses TRBV5-1 and TRBJ2-3, with D perhaps matching TRBD2 (6 bases). The CDR3 contains 16 residues. V lost 0 bases to trimming and J lost 3 bases, with 14 bases between them. Germline loops: CDR1 SGHRS, CDR2 YFSETQ. The part of the CDR3 DNA that was read is TGCGCCAGCAGCTTGGCCGGGGAGGAGAAAACAGATACG. It yields the protein CASSLAGEEKTDT. The entire CDR3 protein reads CASSLAGEEKTDTQYF.

The CDR3 sequence: CASGPQGEKLFF. The CDR3 bases that were read are TGTGCCAGCGGCCCCCAGGGTGAAAAA. The chain couples TRBV6-8 to TRBJ1-4; D might be TRBD1 (5 bases). Coverage ceases 3 residues before the CDR3 finishes, and the germline J gene fills in the end. The length of the CDR3 is 12 residues. V was clipped by 8 bases and J by 7 bases, with 11 bases between them. The germline CDR1 and CDR2 sequences are MNHGY and SAAAGT.

Notes on this clone: The CDR3 goes on 3 residues after the read ends, and that part is filled in from the germline J gene. This chain connects TRBV30 to TRBJ1-2; D remains ambiguous. CDR1 and CDR2 from the germline V gene are GTSNPN and SVGIG (reference sequence). V gave up 5 bases and J gave up 5 bases, with 18 bases separating them. CDR3 length: 14 amino acids. CDR3 residues: CAWGSMGPYYGYTF. The sequenced CDR3 bases are TGTGCCTGGGGCTCAATGGGCCCCTATTATGGC.